Listed below are T cell receptor beta chains from one sample, sequenced in a study of cytomegalovirus exposure and HLA in healthy donors. Some clones are missing from TCRdb's copy, which holds only in-frame ones; the method was immunoSEQ multiplex PCR. The table has about 160,000 clones, approximately 80% seen once. Sequenced material: PBMCs. These receptors all come from a man aged 50 to 59 in good health and CMV-seropositive. CDR3s include the opening cysteine and the closing phenylalanine or tryptophan. The D gene is left open where the match is weak. Only some rows state a clone size, as once, few, many or a class for expanded clones.

TGTGCCAGCAGCCCCAGACAGGGCGATGGCTACACCTTC CASSPRQGDGYTF TRBV9 . TRBJ1-2 TRBD1
TGTGCCAGCAGTTACGGGACAGGGTGGGAGAATGAAAAACTGTTTTTT CASSYGTGWENEKLFF TRBV6-5 . TRBJ1-4 TRBD1
TGTGCCAGCAGTAGCCAGGGACAAAGCTATGGCTACACCTTC CASSSQGQSYGYTF TRBV25-1 few TRBJ1-2 .
TGTGCCAGCAGGCGGACAGGCCTGAGCTCCTACGAGCAGTACTTC CASRRTGLSSYEQYF TRBV6-5 . TRBJ2-7 TRBD1
TGTGCCAGCTCACCCTTTACAAGCAATCAGCCCCAGCATTTT CASSPFTSNQPQHF TRBV18 . TRBJ1-5 .
TGTGCCAGCAGCTTTCTTAAGAACACCGGGGAGCTGTTTTTT CASSFLKNTGELFF TRBV7-9 . TRBJ2-2 .
TGCAGCGTTCCTAGCGGGGGGGCGACCTACAATGAGCAGTTCTTC CSVPSGGATYNEQFF TRBV29-1 . TRBJ2-1 TRBD2
TGCGCCAGCAGCGCACAGGCCACTTACAATGAGCAGTTCTTC CASSAQATYNEQFF TRBV5-1 . TRBJ2-1 .
TGTGCCAGCAGCGTGGGACAGGGGAGGGATGGTCATTCACCCCTCCACTTT CASSVGQGRDGHSPLHF TRBV9 few TRBJ1-6 TRBD1
TGCGCCAGCAGCTTCAGGGATCCCTCCTACGAGCAGTACTTC CASSFRDPSYEQYF TRBV5-1 . TRBJ2-7 .
TGTGCCAGCAGCGTCAACAGGGGTATCGGCACCGGGGAGCTGTTTTTT CASSVNRGIGTGELFF TRBV9 once TRBJ2-2 TRBD1
TGCGCCAGCAGCCAAGATTGGGCAGCCGAGCAGTACTTC CASSQDWAAEQYF TRBV4-1 . TRBJ2-7 .
TGCGCCAGCAGCCAGACAGGGATGAACACCGGGGAGCTGTTTTTT CASSQTGMNTGELFF TRBV4-3 . TRBJ2-2 TRBD1
TGTGCCAGCAGCCCAAGACAGTCGGAAGAAGCTTTCTTT CASSPRQSEEAFF TRBV9 . TRBJ1-1 .
TGCGCCAGCAGCTTAATTGCGGGACAGGGGGCCCATGGCTACACCTTC CASSLIAGQGAHGYTF TRBV5-1 . TRBJ1-2 TRBD1
TGTGCCACCAGCAGATCTCACGCGGGGGAAACCGGGGAGCTGTTTTTT CATSRSHAGETGELFF TRBV15 . TRBJ2-2 TRBD2
TGTGCCAGCTCACCGAGGACTCCGATCGTTGGAAATACGCAGTATTTT CASSPRTPIVGNTQYF TRBV18 . TRBJ2-3 .
TGTGCCAGCAGCGTAGAATCGGACAGGGCGGTCGAGCAGTACTTC CASSVESDRAVEQYF TRBV9 few TRBJ2-7 TRBD1
TGTGCCAGCAGTTACCAGGGGGCCTACGAGCAGTACTTC CASSYQGAYEQYF TRBV6-5 few TRBJ2-7 TRBD1
TGCGCCAGCAGCCAGAACAGGGCTCTTGTCGAGCAGTACTTC CASSQNRALVEQYF TRBV4-3 . TRBJ2-7 .
TGTGCTAGGTGCCGACTAGCGCTTACCGGGGAGCTGTTTTTT CARCRLALTGELFF TRBV7-7 . TRBJ2-2 TRBD2
TGTGCCTGGAGGGGGACAGAGTCTCGGGATACGCAGTATTTT CAWRGTESRDTQYF TRBV30 . TRBJ2-3 TRBD1
TGTGCCAGCAGCAACACTGTGCGGGGGAGCGTTCAGCCCCAGCATTTT CASSNTVRGSVQPQHF TRBV7-9 . TRBJ1-5 .
TGTGCCAGTAGTATTTGGTCAGGGAAAAATTCACCCCTCCACTTT CASSIWSGKNSPLHF TRBV19 . TRBJ1-6 .
TGTGCCAGTAGTCGTTCGCCGGGTCGGATCTCCTACGAGCAGTACTTC CASSRSPGRISYEQYF TRBV19 once TRBJ2-7 .
TGCAGCGTTGCGGGTTTGGGAAACACCATATATTTT CSVAGLGNTIYF TRBV29-1 . TRBJ1-3 .